This T cell receptor beta chain was obtained from a study of blood T cell repertoires in COVID-19 (dated by TCRdb to about 2020). About the full investigation: Collaborator samples came from the United States, Italy and Spain and covered acute and convalescent phases of COVID-19. The prospective study material was composed of cDNA or gDNA derived from T cells, B-cell-depleted T cells, or PBMCs. Subjects who had been exposed to COVID-19, were actively infected with it, or had recovered from it provided the deeply sampled blood TCRbeta repertoires that made up the dataset. The repertoires were made available in a free public database intended to serve as a resource for research on the immune response to SARS-CoV-2. The samples were drawn from two sources: the first 160 participants of the ongoing ImmuneRACE study, and over 950 subjects contributed by 6 global collaborators. Sample metadata almost always included a de-identified subject ID, COVID-19 status, age in years and sex. Where HLA class I and class II types were available, the types were taken from metadata supplied by the sample provider, not from assay-based typing.

Comment on this clone: The antigen this receptor binds is unknown. The input lacks base qualities; no much larger clone sits a single base away.

The CDR1 and CDR2 encoded by the germline V gene are SGHRS and YFSETQ. CDR3 length: 15 amino acids, cysteine to phenylalanine. The CDR3 DNA has 45 bases and is translated from base 1. Deletion took 1 base off V and 1 base off J, with a span of 10 bases between the germline ends. Collaborating institutions collected whole blood in K2EDTA tubes following their own protocols. For TCRbeta analysis, collaborators shipped samples in one of three forms: frozen whole blood, isolated PBMCs, or DNA extracted from either of those sample types. The immunoSEQ Assay, a bias-controlled multiplex PCR, was used to amplify TCRbeta CDR3 regions from genomic DNA. As for the original processing: Within the assay, amplification of reference gene primers was used to estimate how many nucleated cells each sample contained. Sequence reads were collapsed and filtered to measure the absolute abundance of every unique TCRbeta CDR3 rearrangement. For each sample, productive Simpson clonality was calculated as the square root of Simpson's diversity index across productive rearrangements. TCRdb mirrors the immuneACCESS table, restricted to in-frame sequences. Some clones are absent from its copies; in checked studies, under half trace to an unresolved V gene, and the reason for the others is unknown. The D gene and trimming were derived from the DNA, and the V and J assignments and clone size from that table. The sample table shows 100,000 to 150,000 clones, and 84% are seen once. The top ten clones comprise approximately 18% of the sample.

Points the paper makes about the study in general: The amount of clinical and demographic metadata varied by source and participant and was provided uncurated.

The sequence links TRBV5-1 to TRBJ2-3, with the D gene not clear enough to name. The source material was peripheral blood. The source of this sequence is a woman older than 75 with acute or convalescent COVID-19. The CDR3 region reads CASSLNPSGTDTQYF. The nucleotide sequence is TGCGCCAGCAGCTTGAACCCATCAGGCACAGATACGCAGTATTTT.